The 20 T cell receptor beta chains in this list originate from one sample, sequenced in a study of shared clonotypes between healthy human individuals. Produced via immunoSEQ multiplex PCR; TCRdb's table is partial and in-frame only. The sample has about 1.9 million clones, around 95% seen once. As defined, naive CD8 cells were CD45RO-negative and positively selected for CCR7, with terminally differentiated effector memory CD45RA+ cells excluded. Specimen: naive CD8+ T cells from PBMCs. All receptors derive from a man younger than 35 in good health. Some clones in this sample may be carry-over from other donors' samples.

DNA of the CDR3: TGCGCCAGCAGCGGGACAGGGTACTCCTCTGGAAACACCATATATTTT. It codes for CASSGTGYSSGNTIYF. The chain joins TRBV5-1 to TRBJ1-3; TRBD1 aligns across 9 bases. The V gene end was trimmed by 4 bases and the J gene end by 0 bases; junction bases not matched to a gene: 5. Germline CDR1 SGHRS, CDR2 YFSETQ. The length of the CDR3 is 16 residues.

This clone was observed a single time. The chain combines TRBV11-2 with TRBJ1-4; no clear D. Deletions cut 2 bases from V and 7 bases from J, with 8 bases between. Germline CDR1 is SGHAT and CDR2 is FQNNGV. CDR3 length: 13 residues. The CDR3 sequence: CASSLRRLEKLFF. As DNA, the CDR3 is TGTGCCAGCAGCTTACGGCGCCTTGAAAAACTGTTTTTT.

The gene calls are TRBV29-1 and TRBJ2-7; 9 bases are a match to TRBD1. CDR3 length: 12 residues. With 5 bases clipped from V and 5 bases from J, the junction kept 4 bases outside the gene matches. Germline V gives CDR1 SQVTM, CDR2 ANQGSEA. CDR3 coding DNA: TGCAGCGTTCCGGACAGGGGAGACGAGCAGTACTTC. It translates to CSVPDRGDEQYF.

With regard to this clone: Other DNA sequences from this sample encode an identical CDR3 as well. V and J are TRBV7-8 and TRBJ1-5; 9 nucleotides match TRBD1. This CDR3 spans 14 amino acids. Germline V gene data show CDR1 as SGHVS and CDR2 as FQNEAQ. V was pared by 6 bases and J by 4 bases, with 4 bases of the junction left unmatched. CDR3: CASSLGQGNQPQHF. The CDR3, as DNA: TGTGCCAGCAGTTTGGGACAGGGAAATCAGCCCCAGCATTTT.

The chain recombines TRBV28 with TRBJ1-1; the D gene is possibly TRBD1 (5 bases). The CDR3 sequence is 13 residues long. CDR1 MDHEN and CDR2 SYDVKM come from the germline V gene. The germline V and J ends were trimmed by 5 bases and 4 bases, with 11 bases remaining between them. The CDR3 here is CASSLGGVTEAFF. In DNA, the CDR3 is TGTGCCAGCAGTCTTGGGGGGGTCACTGAAGCTTTCTTT.

The chain links TRBV18 to TRBJ2-3; D might be TRBD2 (5 bases). V lost 3 bases and J 6 bases, leaving 19 bases between the germline ends. The CDR3 is 16 residues long. CDR1 is KGHSH and CDR2 is LQKENI in the germline V gene. CDR3: CASSPSNGISSDTQYF. In DNA form, the CDR3 reads TGTGCCAGCTCACCCTCCAACGGGATATCGTCGGATACGCAGTATTTT. Full variable domain (outside the CDR3, taken from reference TRBV18 and TRBJ2-3): NAGVMQNPRHLVRRRGQEARLRCSPMKGHSHVYWYRQLPEEGLKFMVYLQKENIIDESGMPKERFSAEFPKEGPSILRIQQVVRGDSAAYFCASSPSNGISSDTQYFGPGTRLTVL.

This chain uses TRBV27 with TRBJ1-5; perhaps TRBD1 as D (5 bases). V dropped 2 bases and J dropped 5 bases, with 7 bases sitting between them. Germline lookup yields CDR1 MNHEY and CDR2 SMNVEV (reference sequence). The CDR3 loop spans 13 amino acids. The CDR3 DNA sequence: TGTGCCAGCAGTTTAGACAGCCATCAGCCCCAGCATTTT. Its translation: CASSLDSHQPQHF.

The genes are TRBV27 and TRBJ2-7; D may be TRBD1 (6 bases). The CDR3 has 12 amino acids. Germline V gene sequence: CDR1 MNHEY, CDR2 SMNVEV (reference sequence). V was clipped by 4 bases and J by 6 bases, with 10 bases between them. CDR3 sequence: CASSYVGAEQYF. The CDR3 nucleotides read TGTGCCAGCAGTTATGTGGGGGCCGAGCAGTACTTC.

The J gene is TRBJ2-5, the V gene TRBV4-3; 7 bases align to TRBD2. There are 17 residues in the CDR3. The V and J ends lost 0 bases and 2 bases, in that order; junction bases with no gene match: 9. CDR1 is LGHNA, CDR2 YSLEER, per germline. Here the CDR3 DNA reads TGCGCCAGCAGCCAAGATTATCTTGACGGGGGGCAAGAGACCCAGTACTTC. Translation gives CASSQDYLDGGQETQYF.

Remarks on this clone: In the same sample, other DNA sequences code for this CDR3. The gene calls are TRBV28 and TRBJ2-7; TRBD2 matches at 12 bases. Germline CDR1 and CDR2: MDHEN and SYDVKM. The length of the CDR3 is 15 residues. Unmatched junction bases numbered 4, after V lost 6 bases and J lost 1 base. CDR3 sequence: CASSPLAGGSYEQYF. In DNA form, the CDR3 reads TGTGCCAGCAGCCCACTAGCGGGAGGATCCTACGAGCAGTACTTC.

The V and J genes are TRBV4-2 and TRBJ2-3; D gene uncertain. The ends were cut back, 4 bases at V and 11 bases at J, with 13 bases in the middle. From germline, CDR1 is LGHNA and CDR2 YNFKEQ. The CDR3 is 12 amino acids. For the CDR3, the DNA is TGTGCCAGCAGCCTAGACACGCCGGAGCAGTATTTT. This gives the protein CASSLDTPEQYF.

The rearrangement uses TRBV6-5 and TRBJ2-7; D uncertain. The V and J ends lost 1 base and 2 bases respectively, with 15 bases between them. This CDR3 comprises 16 residues. Germline-derived CDR1 and CDR2 are MNHEY and SVGAGI. The CDR3 bases are TGTGCCAGCAGTTACTTCTCGGACCCTCGGGCCTACGAGCAGTACTTC. It encodes CASSYFSDPRAYEQYF.

The V call is TRBV9, the J call TRBJ2-2; 9 bases are shared with TRBD2. This CDR3 spans 17 amino acids. V gave up 4 bases and J gave up 5 bases; unmatched junction bases: 12. The germline CDR1 and CDR2 sequences are SGDLS and YYNGEE. The CDR3 DNA reads as TGTGCCAGCAGCCCGGATGTAGCGGGAGTAGGGACCGGGGAGCTGTTTTTT. As protein: CASSPDVAGVGTGELFF.

With respect to this clone: This CDR3 is also generated by other DNA sequences in the sample. This sequence joins TRBV9 and TRBJ2-7; tentative D call: TRBD2 (6 bases). The germline gives CDR1 SGDLS, CDR2 YYNGEE. The CDR3 is made up of 13 amino acids. V shed 0 bases and J shed 6 bases, with 10 bases lying between them. CDR3 protein: CASSVGGGSEQYF. The CDR3 nucleotides are TGTGCCAGCAGCGTAGGTGGGGGGAGCGAGCAGTACTTC.

The genes are TRBV7-8 and TRBJ2-7; 10 bases line up with TRBD1. After removal of 5 bases from V and 3 bases from J, the junction contained 19 bases not matched to a gene. This CDR3 is 19 amino acids long. Germline V gene sequence: CDR1 SGHVS, CDR2 FQNEAQ. CDR3 bases: TGTGCCAGCAGCCTTCGATTAATAAAGCCGGGACAGGGGCTCTACGAGCAGTACTTC. Amino acids: CASSLRLIKPGQGLYEQYF.

The table lists this clone with a count of one. This CDR3 is CASSIRDSRDYGYTF. CDR3 coding DNA: TGTGCCAGTAGTATACGGGACAGTCGGGACTATGGCTACACCTTC. This chain links TRBV19 with TRBJ1-2; 7 bases are shared with TRBD1. This CDR3 is built from 15 residues. Germline CDR1 LNHDA, CDR2 SQIVND (reference sequence). Unmatched junction bases numbered 6, after V lost 2 bases and J lost 3 bases.

The J gene is TRBJ1-5, the V gene TRBV2, with D tentatively TRBD1 (5 bases). Per the germline V gene, CDR1 is SNHLY and CDR2 is FYNNEI. Trimming took 1 base from V and 4 from J, leaving 17 bases between them. The CDR3 totals 17 residues. The CDR3 protein is CASSEVRWGLGNQPQHF. In nucleotides, the CDR3 is TGTGCCAGCAGTGAAGTTCGGTGGGGGTTGGGGAATCAGCCCCAGCATTTT.

The rearrangement uses TRBV27 and TRBJ2-5, with TRBD1 as a possible D gene (5 bases). Per germline, CDR1 MNHEY and CDR2 SMNVEV (reference sequence). This CDR3 is built from 15 residues. Trimming cost V 0 bases and J 1 base, with 9 bases left between them. CDR3 protein: CASSLSIQGQETQYF. In DNA, the CDR3 is TGTGCCAGCAGTTTATCGATCCAGGGCCAAGAGACCCAGTACTTC.

The chain recombines TRBV19 with TRBJ2-7; 14 bases align to TRBD2. Germline V gene data show CDR1 as LNHDA and CDR2 as SQIVND (reference sequence). With V trimmed by 5 bases and J by 3 bases, 12 bases remained unmatched. CDR3 size: 18 residues. This CDR3 is CASSPGTSGSGPYYEQYF. In DNA, the CDR3 is TGTGCCAGTAGTCCCGGGACTAGCGGGAGCGGTCCCTACTACGAGCAGTACTTC.

This chain uses TRBV11-2 with TRBJ2-7; D call uncertain. V lost 4 bases, J lost 7 bases, and 14 bases lay in between. The CDR3 is 13 residues long. Germline assignment: CDR1 SGHAT and CDR2 FQNNGV. The CDR3 spells CASSYLEAWEQYF. The CDR3 DNA follows: TGTGCCAGCAGCTACCTAGAGGCCTGGGAGCAGTACTTC. Supplemented by reference TRBV11-2 and TRBJ2-7, the full variable domain reads EAGVAQSPRYKIIEKRQSVAFWCNPISGHATLYWYQQILGQGPKLLIQFQNNGVVDDSQLPKDRFSAERLKGVDSTLKIQPAKLEDSAVYLCASSYLEAWEQYFGPGTRLTVT.